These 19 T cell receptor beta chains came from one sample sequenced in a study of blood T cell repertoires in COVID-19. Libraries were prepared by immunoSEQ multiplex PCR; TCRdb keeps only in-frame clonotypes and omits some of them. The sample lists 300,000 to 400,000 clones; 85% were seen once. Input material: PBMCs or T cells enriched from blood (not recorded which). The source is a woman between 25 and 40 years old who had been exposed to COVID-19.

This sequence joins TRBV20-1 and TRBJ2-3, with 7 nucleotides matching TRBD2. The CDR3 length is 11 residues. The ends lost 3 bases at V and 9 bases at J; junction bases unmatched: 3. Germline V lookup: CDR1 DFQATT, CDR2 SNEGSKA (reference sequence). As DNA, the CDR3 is TGCAGTGCTAGGGTTAGCGGGACGCAGTATTTT. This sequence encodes CSARVSGTQYF.

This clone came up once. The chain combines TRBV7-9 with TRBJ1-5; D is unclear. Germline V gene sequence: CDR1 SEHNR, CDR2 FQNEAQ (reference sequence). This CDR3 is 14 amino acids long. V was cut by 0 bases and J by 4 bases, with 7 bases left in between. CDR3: CASSLADTNQPQHF. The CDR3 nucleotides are TGTGCCAGCAGCTTAGCAGACACTAATCAGCCCCAGCATTTT.

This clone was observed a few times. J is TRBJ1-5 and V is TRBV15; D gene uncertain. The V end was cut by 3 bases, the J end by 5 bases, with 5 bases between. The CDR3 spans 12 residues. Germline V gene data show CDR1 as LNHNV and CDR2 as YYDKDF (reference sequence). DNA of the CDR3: TGTGCCACCAGCAGTTATGATCAGCCCCAGCATTTT. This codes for CATSSYDQPQHF.

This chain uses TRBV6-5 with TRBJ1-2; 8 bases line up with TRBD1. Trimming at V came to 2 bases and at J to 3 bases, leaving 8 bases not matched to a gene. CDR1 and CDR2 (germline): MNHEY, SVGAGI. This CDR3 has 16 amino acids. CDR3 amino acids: CASSYQTGAGYYGYTF. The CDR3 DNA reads TGTGCCAGCAGTTACCAGACAGGGGCCGGGTACTATGGCTACACCTTC.

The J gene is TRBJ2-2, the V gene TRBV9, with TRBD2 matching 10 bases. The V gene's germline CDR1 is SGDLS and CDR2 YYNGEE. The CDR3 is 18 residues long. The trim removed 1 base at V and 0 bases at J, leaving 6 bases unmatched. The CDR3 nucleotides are TGTGCCAGCAGCGTACGGCTAGCGGGGGTTGCGAACACCGGGGAGCTGTTTTTT. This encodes CASSVRLAGVANTGELFF.

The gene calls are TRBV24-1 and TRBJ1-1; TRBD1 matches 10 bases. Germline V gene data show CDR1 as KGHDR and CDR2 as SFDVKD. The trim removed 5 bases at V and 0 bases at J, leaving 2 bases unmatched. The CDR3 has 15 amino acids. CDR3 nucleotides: TGTGCCACCAGTGCGGGACAGGGGATGAACACTGAAGCTTTCTTT. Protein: CATSAGQGMNTEAFF.

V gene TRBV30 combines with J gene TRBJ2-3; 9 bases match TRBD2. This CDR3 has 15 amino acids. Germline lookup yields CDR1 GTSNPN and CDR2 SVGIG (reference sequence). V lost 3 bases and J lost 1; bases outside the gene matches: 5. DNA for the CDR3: TGTGCCTGGAGGGCTAGCGGGGCCCGCACAGATACGCAGTATTTT. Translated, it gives CAWRASGARTDTQYF. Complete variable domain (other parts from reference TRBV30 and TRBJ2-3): SQTIHQWPATLVQPVGSPLSLECTVEGTSNPNLYWYRQAAGRGLQLLFYSVGIGQISSEVPQNLSASRPQDRQFILSSKKLLLSDSGFYLCAWRASGARTDTQYFGPGTRLTVL.

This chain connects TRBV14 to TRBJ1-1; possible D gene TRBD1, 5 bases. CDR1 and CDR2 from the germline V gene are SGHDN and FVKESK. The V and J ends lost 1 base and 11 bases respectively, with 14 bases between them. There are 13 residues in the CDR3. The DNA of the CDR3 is TGTGCCAGCAGCCAAGGTCTGCAGGGTCGGGCTTTCTTT. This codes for CASSQGLQGRAFF.

CDR3 loop: CAAISESQDTQYF. The CDR3 nucleotides read TGTGCCGCCATCAGTGAATCCCAGGATACGCAGTATTTT. V and J are TRBV10-3 and TRBJ2-3; D not certain. CDR1 is ENHRY, CDR2 SYGVKD, per germline. The CDR3 consists of 13 residues. The V gene lost 11 bases and the J gene lost 6 bases, with 18 bases spanning the gap.

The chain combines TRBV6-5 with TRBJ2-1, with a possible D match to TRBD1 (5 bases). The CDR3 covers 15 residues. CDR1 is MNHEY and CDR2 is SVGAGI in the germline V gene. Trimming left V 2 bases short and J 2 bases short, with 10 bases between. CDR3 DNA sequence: TGTGCCAGCAGTTACAGGGGCTACGCCTACAATGAGCAGTTCTTC. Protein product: CASSYRGYAYNEQFF.

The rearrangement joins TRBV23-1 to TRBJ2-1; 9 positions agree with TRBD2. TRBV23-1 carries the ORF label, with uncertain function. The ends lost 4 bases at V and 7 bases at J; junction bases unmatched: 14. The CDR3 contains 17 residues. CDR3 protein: CASSPKALAGEGNEQFF. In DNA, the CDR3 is TGCGCCAGCAGTCCCAAAGCCTTAGCGGGAGAAGGGAATGAGCAGTTCTTC.

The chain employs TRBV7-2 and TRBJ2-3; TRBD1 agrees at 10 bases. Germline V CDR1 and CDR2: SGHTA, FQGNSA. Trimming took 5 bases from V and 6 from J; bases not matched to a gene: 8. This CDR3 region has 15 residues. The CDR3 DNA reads TGTGCCAGCAGCCGTCGACAGGGGGCCTTGGATACGCAGTATTTT. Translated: CASSRRQGALDTQYF.

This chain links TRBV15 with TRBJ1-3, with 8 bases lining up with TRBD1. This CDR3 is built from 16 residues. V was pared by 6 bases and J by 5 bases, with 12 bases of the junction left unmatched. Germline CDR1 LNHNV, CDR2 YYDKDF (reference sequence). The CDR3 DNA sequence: TGTGCCACCAGTCCCGCGGACAGGGAGGAGAGAAACACCATATATTTT. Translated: CATSPADREERNTIYF. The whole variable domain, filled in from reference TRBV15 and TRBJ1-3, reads DAMVIQNPRYQVTQFGKPVTLSCSQTLNHNVMYWYQQKSSQAPKLLFHYYDKDFNNEADTPDNFQSRRPNTSFCFLDIRSPGLGDTAMYLCATSPADREERNTIYFGEGSWLTVV.

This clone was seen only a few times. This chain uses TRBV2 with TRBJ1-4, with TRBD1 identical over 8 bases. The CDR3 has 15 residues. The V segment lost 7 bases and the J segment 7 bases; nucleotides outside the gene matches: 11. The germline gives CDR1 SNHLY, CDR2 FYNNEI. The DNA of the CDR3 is TGTGCCAGCACCCTGATGACAGGGGCGGGTGAAAAACTGTTTTTT. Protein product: CASTLMTGAGEKLFF.

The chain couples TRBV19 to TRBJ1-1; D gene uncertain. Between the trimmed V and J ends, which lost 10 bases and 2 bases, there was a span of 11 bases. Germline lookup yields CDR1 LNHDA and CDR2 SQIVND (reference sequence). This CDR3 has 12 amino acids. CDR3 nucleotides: TGTGCCATGAGAGGGCCTAACACTGAAGCTTTCTTT. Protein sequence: CAMRGPNTEAFF.

The DNA of the CDR3 is TGTGCCTGGAGTTTTCAGGGAAGGACACCCCTCCACTTT. Its protein product is CAWSFQGRTPLHF. V gene TRBV30 combines with J gene TRBJ1-6; tentatively, D is TRBD1 (5 bases). Per the germline V gene, CDR1 is GTSNPN and CDR2 is SVGIG (reference sequence). Trimming took off 2 bases at V and 11 bases at J, with 13 bases between the two ends. The length of the CDR3 is 13 residues.

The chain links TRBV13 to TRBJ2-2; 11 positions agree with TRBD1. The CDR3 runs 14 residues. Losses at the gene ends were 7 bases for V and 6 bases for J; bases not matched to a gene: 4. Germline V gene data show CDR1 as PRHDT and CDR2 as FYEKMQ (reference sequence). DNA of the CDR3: TGTGCCAGCAAAGGACAGGGGGCGGCCGGGGAGCTGTTTTTT. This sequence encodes CASKGQGAAGELFF.

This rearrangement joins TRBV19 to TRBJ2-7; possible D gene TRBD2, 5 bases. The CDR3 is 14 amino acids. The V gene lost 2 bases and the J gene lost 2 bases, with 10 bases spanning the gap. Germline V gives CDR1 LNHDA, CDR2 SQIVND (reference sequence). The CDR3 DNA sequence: TGTGCCAGTAGTATAAGCGCCGGGACCTACGAGCAGTACTTC. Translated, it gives CASSISAGTYEQYF.

The CDR3 nucleotides read TGTGCCAGCGCACCGGGACAATTGGGCGAAAAACTGTTTTTT. Amino acids: CASAPGQLGEKLFF. The J gene is TRBJ1-4, the V gene TRBV5-6; D may be TRBD1 (6 bases). CDR1 is SGHDT and CDR2 is YYEEEE in the germline V gene. The CDR3 length is 14 residues. The V end lost 7 bases, the J end lost 8 bases, and 18 bases lay between the germline ends.